The T cell receptor (beta chain) under discussion was sequenced for a study of T cells after yellow fever vaccination. Findings and limits, study-wide: In post-booster samples, most primary-vaccination clones reappeared (about 95% CD4, 88% CD8). Abundant bulk-derived clonotypes could contaminate FACS-sorted repertoires. A faster peak, day 5 versus 15, was reached by the weaker secondary response.

V was pared by 4 bases and J by 4 bases, with 13 bases of the junction left unmatched. The CDR3 contains 16 residues. CDR1 is SGHVS, CDR2 FQNEAQ, per germline. The TCR cDNA carried a universal primer site and UMIs from 5'RACE template switching. TCRdb processed the 5' RACE reads anew with MiXCR; each CDR3 protein has one entry. The sample lists tens of thousands of distinct CDR3 sequences; 7.7% were seen once. For this clonotype: Its target is not known.

The source is a man in his thirties or forties who received the YFV17D yellow fever vaccine. Sequenced here: CD8+ T cells sorted from PBMCs, sampled on the day of the yellow fever booster vaccination. The chain has TRBV7-8 and TRBJ2-7; 7 bases align to TRBD1. The CDR3 sequence is CASSSPPGQEWYEQYF. CDR3 in DNA: TGTGCCAGCAGCTCACCCCCCGGACAGGAGTGGTACGAGCAGTACTTC.